The clone carrying this T cell receptor (beta chain) was detected only a few times. These data originate in a study of blood T cell repertoires in COVID-19. Sequencing was performed with immunoSEQ multiplex PCR; in TCRdb, only in-frame clones are kept and a portion is missing. This table holds 99,000 or so clones, 85% to 90% found once. Trimming removed 1 base from V and 7 bases from J; junction bases left unmatched: 6. CDR1 MDHEN and CDR2 SYDVKM come from the germline V gene. There are 14 residues in the CDR3. The specimen sequenced was peripheral blood. The gene calls are TRBV28 and TRBJ1-1; 7 nucleotides agree with TRBD1. This TCR was sampled from a human donor in a cohort sampled during active COVID-19. CDR3 region: CASSLSGTANEAFF. For the CDR3, the DNA is TGTGCCAGCAGTTTATCCGGGACAGCGAATGAAGCTTTCTTT. Full variable domain (remainder filled in from reference TRBV28 and TRBJ1-1): DVKVTQSSRYLVKRTGEKVFLECVQDMDHENMFWYRQDPGLGLRLIYFSYDVKMKEKGDIPEGYSVSREKKERFSLILESASTNQTSMYLCASSLSGTANEAFFGQGTRLTVV.